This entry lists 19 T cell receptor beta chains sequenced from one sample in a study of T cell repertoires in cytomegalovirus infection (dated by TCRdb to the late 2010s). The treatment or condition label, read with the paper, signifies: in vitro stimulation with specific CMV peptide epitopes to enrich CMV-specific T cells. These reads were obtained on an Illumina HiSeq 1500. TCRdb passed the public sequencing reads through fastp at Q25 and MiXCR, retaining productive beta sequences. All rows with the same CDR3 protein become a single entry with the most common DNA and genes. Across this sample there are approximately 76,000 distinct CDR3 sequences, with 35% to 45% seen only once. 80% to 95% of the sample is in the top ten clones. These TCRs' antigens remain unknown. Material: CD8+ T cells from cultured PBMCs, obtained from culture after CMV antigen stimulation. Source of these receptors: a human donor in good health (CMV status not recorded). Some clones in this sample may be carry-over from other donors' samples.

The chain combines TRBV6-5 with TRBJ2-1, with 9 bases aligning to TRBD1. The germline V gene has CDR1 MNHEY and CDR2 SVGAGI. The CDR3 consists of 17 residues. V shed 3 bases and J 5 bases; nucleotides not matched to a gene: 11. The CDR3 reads CASSYFPDRGHHNEQFF. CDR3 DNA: TGTGCCAGCAGTTATTTTCCGGACAGGGGACACCACAATGAGCAGTTCTTC.

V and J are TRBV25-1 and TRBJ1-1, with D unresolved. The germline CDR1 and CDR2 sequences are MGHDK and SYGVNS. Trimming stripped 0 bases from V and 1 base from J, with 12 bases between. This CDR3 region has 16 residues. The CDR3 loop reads CASSEYYLAENTEAFF. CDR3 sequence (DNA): TGTGCCAGCAGTGAATATTACTTGGCAGAGAACACTGAAGCTTTCTTT.

The CDR3, as DNA: TGTGCCAGCAGTTTCAACGGCGCAGCTAACTATGGCTACACCTTC. Protein: CASSFNGAANYGYTF. V and J are TRBV12-3 or TRBV12-4 and TRBJ1-2; D ambiguous. The CDR3 extends over 15 amino acids. Between the trimmed V and J ends, which lost 3 bases and 0 bases, there was a span of 11 bases.

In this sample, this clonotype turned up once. The CDR3 DNA sequence: TGTGCCAGCAGTGTTACCGAGCAGTACTTC. Translating gives CASSVTEQYF. This chain links TRBV2 with TRBJ2-7; D unclear. The V end lost 4 bases, the J end lost 6 bases, and 4 bases lay between the germline ends. This CDR3 region has 10 residues. The germline CDR1 and CDR2 sequences are SNHLY and FYNNEI.

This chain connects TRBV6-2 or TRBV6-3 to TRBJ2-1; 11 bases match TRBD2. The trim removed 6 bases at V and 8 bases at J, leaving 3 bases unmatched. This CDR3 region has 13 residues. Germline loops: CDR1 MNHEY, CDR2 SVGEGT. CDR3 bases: TGTGCCAGCAGACTAGCGGGGGTGTATGAGCAGTTCTTC. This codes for CASRLAGVYEQFF.

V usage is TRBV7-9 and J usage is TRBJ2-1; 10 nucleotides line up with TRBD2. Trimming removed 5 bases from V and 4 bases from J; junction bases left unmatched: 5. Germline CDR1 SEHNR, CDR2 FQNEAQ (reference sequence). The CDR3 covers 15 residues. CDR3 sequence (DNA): TGTGCCAGCAGCCCTAGCGGGGGCTTTTACAATGAGCAGTTCTTC. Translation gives CASSPSGGFYNEQFF.

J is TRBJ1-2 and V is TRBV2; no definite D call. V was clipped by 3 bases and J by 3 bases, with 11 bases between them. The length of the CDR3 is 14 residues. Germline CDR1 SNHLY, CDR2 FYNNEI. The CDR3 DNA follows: TGTGCCAGCAGTGACGAGGGCCTATACTATGGCTACACCTTC. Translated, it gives CASSDEGLYYGYTF.

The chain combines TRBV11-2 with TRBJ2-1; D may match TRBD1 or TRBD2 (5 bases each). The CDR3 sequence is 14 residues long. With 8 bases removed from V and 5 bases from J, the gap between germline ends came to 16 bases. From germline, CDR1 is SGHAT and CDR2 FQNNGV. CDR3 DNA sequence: TGTGCCAGCTCCGAACCCGGGGCACACAATGAGCAGTTCTTC. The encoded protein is CASSEPGAHNEQFF.

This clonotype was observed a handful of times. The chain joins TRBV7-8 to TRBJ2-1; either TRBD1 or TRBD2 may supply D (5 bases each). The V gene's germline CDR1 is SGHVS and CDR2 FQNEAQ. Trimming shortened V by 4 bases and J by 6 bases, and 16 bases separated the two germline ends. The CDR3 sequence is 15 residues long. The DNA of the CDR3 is TGTGCCAGCAGCTATCCCGCAGGGAGTATCAATGAGCAGTTCTTC. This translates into CASSYPAGSINEQFF.

The CDR3 nucleotides read TGTGCCAGCAGCTTAGTAGCAGGGAGCTCCTACGAGCAGTACTTC. Amino acid sequence: CASSLVAGSSYEQYF. V gene TRBV7-2 combines with J gene TRBJ2-7; the D gene could be TRBD1 or TRBD2 (5 bases each). Trimming removed 1 base from V and 0 bases from J, with 10 bases in between. From germline, CDR1 is SGHTA and CDR2 FQGNSA. The CDR3 loop spans 15 amino acids.

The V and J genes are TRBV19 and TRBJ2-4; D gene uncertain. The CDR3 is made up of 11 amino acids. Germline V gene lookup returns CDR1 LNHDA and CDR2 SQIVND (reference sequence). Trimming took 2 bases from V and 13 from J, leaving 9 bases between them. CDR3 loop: CASSIQAVQYF. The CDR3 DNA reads TGTGCCAGTAGTATACAGGCCGTACAGTACTTC.

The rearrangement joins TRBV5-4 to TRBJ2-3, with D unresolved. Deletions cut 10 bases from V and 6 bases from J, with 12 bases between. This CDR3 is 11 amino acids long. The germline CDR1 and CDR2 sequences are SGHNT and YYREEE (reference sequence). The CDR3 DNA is TGTGCCTTCCCCTCGCGGGATACGCAGTATTTT. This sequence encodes CAFPSRDTQYF. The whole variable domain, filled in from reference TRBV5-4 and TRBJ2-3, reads ETGVTQSPTHLIKTRGQQVTLRCSSQSGHNTVSWYQQALGQGPQFIFQYYREEENGRGNFPPRFSGLQFPNYSSELNVNALELDDSALYLCAFPSRDTQYFGPGTRLTVL.

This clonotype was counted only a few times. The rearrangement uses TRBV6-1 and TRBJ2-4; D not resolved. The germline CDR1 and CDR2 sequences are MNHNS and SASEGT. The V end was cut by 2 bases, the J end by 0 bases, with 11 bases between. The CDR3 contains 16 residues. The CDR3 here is CASSEYRQLAKNIQYF. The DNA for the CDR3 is TGTGCCAGCAGTGAATATAGACAACTAGCCAAAAACATTCAGTACTTC.

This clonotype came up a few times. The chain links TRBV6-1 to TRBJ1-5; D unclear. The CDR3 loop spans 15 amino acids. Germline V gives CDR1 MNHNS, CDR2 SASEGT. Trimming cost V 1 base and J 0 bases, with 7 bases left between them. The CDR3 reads CASSEERISNQPQHF. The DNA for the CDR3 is TGTGCCAGCAGTGAAGAGAGGATTAGCAATCAGCCCCAGCATTTT.

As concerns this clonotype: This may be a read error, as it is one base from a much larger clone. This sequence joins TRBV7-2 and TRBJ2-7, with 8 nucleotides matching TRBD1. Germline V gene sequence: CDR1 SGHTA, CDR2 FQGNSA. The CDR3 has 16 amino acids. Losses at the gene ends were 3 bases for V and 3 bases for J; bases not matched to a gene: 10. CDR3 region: CASSFDTGGGRYEQYF. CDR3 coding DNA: TGTGCCAGCAGCTTTGATACAGGGGGAGGACGCTACGAGCAGTACTTC. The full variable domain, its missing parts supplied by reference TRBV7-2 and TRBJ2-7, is GAGVSQSPSNKVTEKGKDVELRCDPISGHTALYWYRQSLGQGLEFLIYFQGNSAPDKSGLPSDRFSAERTGGSVSTLTIQRTQQEDSAVYLCASSFDTGGGRYEQYFGPGTRLTVT.

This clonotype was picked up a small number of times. This chain's CDR3 is CASSFVQGNIQYF. CDR3 nucleotides: TGTGCCAGCAGCTTTGTGCAGGGGAACATTCAGTACTTC. The chain carries TRBV7-2 and TRBJ2-4, with D perhaps matching TRBD1 (6 bases). V was shortened by 3 bases and J by 7 bases, with 10 bases between the two germline ends. CDR1 and CDR2 (germline): SGHTA, FQGNSA. The CDR3 contains 13 residues.

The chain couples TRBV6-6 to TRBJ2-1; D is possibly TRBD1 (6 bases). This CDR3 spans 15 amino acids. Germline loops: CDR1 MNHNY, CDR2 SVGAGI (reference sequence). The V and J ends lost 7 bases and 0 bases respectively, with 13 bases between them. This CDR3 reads CASTRTEPSYNEQFF. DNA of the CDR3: TGTGCCAGCACCCGGACAGAACCCTCCTACAATGAGCAGTTCTTC.

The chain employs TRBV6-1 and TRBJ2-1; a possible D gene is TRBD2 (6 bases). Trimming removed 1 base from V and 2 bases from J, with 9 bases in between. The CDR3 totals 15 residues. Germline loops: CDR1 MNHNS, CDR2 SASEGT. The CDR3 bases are TGTGCCAGCAGTGAAGTGGGGGGTCCCTACAATGAGCAGTTCTTC. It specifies CASSEVGGPYNEQFF.

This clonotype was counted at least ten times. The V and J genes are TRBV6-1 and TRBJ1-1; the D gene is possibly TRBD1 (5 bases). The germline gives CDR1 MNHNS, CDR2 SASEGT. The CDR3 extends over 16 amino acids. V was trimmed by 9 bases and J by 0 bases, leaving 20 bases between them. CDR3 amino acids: CASRNDGTGMNTEAFF. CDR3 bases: TGTGCCAGTAGGAACGACGGGACGGGGATGAACACTGAAGCTTTCTTT.